The 27 T cell receptor beta chains given below trace back to one sample, sequenced in a study of shared clonotypes between healthy human individuals. The data were produced by immunoSEQ multiplex PCR, yet TCRdb's version contains in-frame clones alone and is incomplete. The sample comprises fewer than 2.5 million clones, 93% of which are singletons, and roughly 0.39% rests with the top ten. Sequences were obtained from naive CD4+ T cells from PBMCs. Subset: CD45RA+ positively selected. Every receptor here comes from a man younger than 30 in good health. Some clones in this sample may be carry-over from other donors' samples.

This clone showed up just a few times. The gene calls are TRBV27 and TRBJ1-1; 7 positions match TRBD1. CDR3 length: 13 residues. The V segment lost 6 bases and the J segment 4 bases; nucleotides outside the gene matches: 5. Germline V gene lookup returns CDR1 MNHEY and CDR2 SMNVEV (reference sequence). CDR3: CASSRQGGTEAFF. For the CDR3, the DNA is TGTGCCAGCAGCAGACAGGGAGGCACTGAAGCTTTCTTT.

V usage is TRBV4-2 and J usage is TRBJ2-3; 7 bases match TRBD2. Germline CDR1 reads LGHNA; CDR2 reads YNFKEQ. The CDR3 has 12 amino acids. Trimming at V came to 3 bases and at J to 7 bases, leaving 1 base not matched to a gene. The CDR3 sequence: CASSQTSNTQYF. CDR3 DNA: TGTGCCAGCAGCCAGACTAGCAATACGCAGTATTTT.

This clone came up once. The chain combines TRBV7-3 with TRBJ1-1; 7 bases are a match to TRBD1. V lost 2 bases and J lost 3; bases outside the gene matches: 3. The germline gives CDR1 SGHTA, CDR2 FQGTGA. This CDR3 has 14 residues. The CDR3 protein is CASSLQGGDTEAFF. The CDR3 region has the DNA TGTGCCAGCAGCTTACAGGGGGGTGACACTGAAGCTTTCTTT.

The chain is built from TRBV6-5 and TRBJ2-7, with D perhaps TRBD1 (6 bases). CDR3 length: 15 residues. The germline V gene has CDR1 MNHEY and CDR2 SVGAGI. V was pared by 7 bases and J by 2 bases, with 18 bases between. The DNA for the CDR3 is TGTGCCAGCAAACTACAGGGCTCGTGGCCCTACGAGCAGTACTTC. This codes for CASKLQGSWPYEQYF.

The chain combines TRBV4-1 with TRBJ2-1, with D maybe TRBD1 (6 bases). The CDR3 consists of 17 residues. Per germline, CDR1 MGHRA and CDR2 YSYEKL. V dropped 4 bases and J dropped 0 bases, with 16 bases sitting between them. The CDR3 DNA reads TGCGCCAGCAGCCTAAGAGGGACACCCAGCTCCTACAATGAGCAGTTCTTC. It translates to CASSLRGTPSSYNEQFF.

The J gene is TRBJ2-5, the V gene TRBV5-4; D is ambiguous. V lost 1 base to trimming and J lost 1 base, with 5 bases between them. This CDR3 is built from 13 residues. Per the germline V gene, CDR1 is SGHNT and CDR2 is YYREEE (reference sequence). The CDR3 sequence: CASSLRSQETQYF. The CDR3 DNA reads TGTGCCAGCAGCTTGCGTAGCCAAGAGACCCAGTACTTC. Complete variable domain (other parts from reference TRBV5-4 and TRBJ2-5): ETGVTQSPTHLIKTRGQQVTLRCSSQSGHNTVSWYQQALGQGPQFIFQYYREEENGRGNFPPRFSGLQFPNYSSELNVNALELDDSALYLCASSLRSQETQYFGPGTRLLVL.

This chain links TRBV28 with TRBJ2-7; 10 bases line up with TRBD1. V shed 4 bases, J shed 3 bases, and the junction held 9 bases outside the gene matches. CDR1 MDHEN and CDR2 SYDVKM come from the germline V gene. The CDR3 extends over 16 amino acids. The DNA for the CDR3 is TGTGCCAGCAGTTCCCCGGGGACAGGGGTTAGCTACGAGCAGTACTTC. The encoded protein is CASSSPGTGVSYEQYF.

The genes are TRBV5-6 and TRBJ2-7, with 11 bases that match TRBD2. V lost 4 bases and J lost 3; bases outside the gene matches: 9. Germline-derived CDR1 and CDR2 are SGHDT and YYEEEE. This CDR3 contains 16 residues. The CDR3 DNA follows: TGTGCCAGCAGCCTAAGACGGACTAGCGGGTACTACGAGCAGTACTTC. This sequence encodes CASSLRRTSGYYEQYF.

CDR3 DNA: TGTGCCAGCAGCGGGTCGACAGGGGGGAGCACAGATACGCAGTATTTT. As protein: CASSGSTGGSTDTQYF. This chain connects TRBV5-4 to TRBJ2-3; 9 positions match TRBD1. CDR3 size: 16 residues. V lost 4 bases and J lost 0; bases outside the gene matches: 6. Germline loops: CDR1 SGHNT, CDR2 YYREEE (reference sequence).

The chain couples TRBV6-1 to TRBJ2-3, with 9 bases that match TRBD2. This CDR3 spans 14 amino acids. Germline V gives CDR1 MNHNS, CDR2 SASEGT. The V segment lost 6 bases and the J segment 2 bases; nucleotides outside the gene matches: 3. CDR3 coding DNA: TGTGCCAGCAGCCTAGCGGGGTTCACAGATACGCAGTATTTT. Encoded protein: CASSLAGFTDTQYF.

This chain uses TRBV5-4 with TRBJ2-5, with D perhaps matching TRBD2 (7 bases). Looked up from germline, CDR1 is SGHNT and CDR2 is YYREEE (reference sequence). V lost 4 bases, J lost 2 bases, and 18 bases lay in between. CDR3 length: 16 amino acids. In DNA form, the CDR3 reads TGTGCCAGCAGCCGCAACGGGGGGCAGGGACAAGAGACCCAGTACTTC. It specifies CASSRNGGQGQETQYF.

The chain combines TRBV14 with TRBJ2-2, with 7 positions matching TRBD2. V dropped 1 base and J dropped 6; count of bases not matched to a gene: 5. CDR3 length: 15 amino acids. Per germline, CDR1 SGHDN and CDR2 FVKESK. CDR3 nucleotides: TGTGCCAGCAGCCAAGCAGCGGGGTTGGCCGGGGAGCTGTTTTTT. Protein: CASSQAAGLAGELFF.

The chain combines TRBV10-3 with TRBJ1-1; 9 bases line up with TRBD1. The CDR3 covers 13 residues. J lost 4 bases, V lost 9 bases, and 6 bases had no gene match. From germline, CDR1 is ENHRY and CDR2 SYGVKD. This chain's CDR3 is CAIGDRAVTEAFF. CDR3 DNA: TGTGCCATTGGGGACAGGGCGGTCACTGAAGCTTTCTTT.

Comments on this clone: Other nucleotide sequences from this sample produce the same CDR3. This rearrangement joins TRBV7-2 to TRBJ1-2; possible D gene TRBD1, 5 bases. CDR3 size: 15 residues. Deletions cut 0 bases from V and 2 bases from J, with 10 bases between. CDR1 SGHTA and CDR2 FQGNSA come from the germline V gene. The CDR3 sequence: CASSLAGTGNYGYTF. DNA for the CDR3: TGTGCCAGCAGCTTAGCAGGGACGGGAAACTATGGCTACACCTTC.

The chain is built from TRBV2 and TRBJ2-5; 7 nucleotides agree with TRBD2. Germline V gene lookup returns CDR1 SNHLY and CDR2 FYNNEI. Unmatched junction bases numbered 8, after V lost 11 bases and J lost 5 bases. This CDR3 comprises 12 residues. The CDR3 here is CAGGVQGETQYF. The DNA for the CDR3 is TGTGCCGGGGGGGTCCAAGGGGAGACCCAGTACTTC.

The chain is built from TRBV28 and TRBJ2-2; 12 bases agree with TRBD2. The germline V gene encodes CDR1 MDHEN and CDR2 SYDVKM. V lost 6 bases, J lost 1 base, and 6 bases stayed unmatched. The CDR3 loop spans 17 amino acids. CDR3: CASRATSGSGNTGELFF. For the CDR3, the DNA is TGTGCCAGCAGGGCGACTAGCGGGAGCGGGAACACCGGGGAGCTGTTTTTT.

The chain combines TRBV19 with TRBJ1-4; D is uncertain. The V end lost 10 bases, the J end lost 8 bases, and 11 bases lay between the germline ends. This CDR3 region has 11 residues. Germline CDR1 reads LNHDA; CDR2 reads SQIVND (reference sequence). The CDR3 is CATHGLEKLFF. The CDR3 DNA is TGTGCCACCCATGGGCTGGAAAAACTGTTTTTT.

Only one count was recorded for this clone. V and J are TRBV28 and TRBJ2-7; 12 bases are shared with TRBD2. Unmatched junction bases numbered 9, after V lost 2 bases and J lost 1 base. The germline gives CDR1 MDHEN, CDR2 SYDVKM. The CDR3 is 18 residues long. The CDR3 reads CASSLPRHLAGGSYEQYF. The CDR3 DNA reads TGTGCCAGCAGTTTACCCCGACACCTAGCGGGAGGGTCCTACGAGCAGTACTTC.

In regard to this clone: The sample carries other DNA sequences with the same CDR3. The V gene is TRBV5-1, the J gene TRBJ2-5; tentative D call: TRBD2 (7 bases). Germline CDR1 SGHRS, CDR2 YFSETQ. V was shortened by 2 bases and J by 1 base, with 9 bases between the two germline ends. The CDR3 runs 14 residues. DNA of the CDR3: TGCGCCAGCAGCTTAGGGGGGGTCCAAGAGACCCAGTACTTC. Translating gives CASSLGGVQETQYF.

The J gene is TRBJ2-1, the V gene TRBV19; 10 positions agree with TRBD1. The length of the CDR3 is 17 residues. Germline CDR1 and CDR2: LNHDA and SQIVND (reference sequence). The V gene end was trimmed by 7 bases and the J gene end by 6 bases; junction bases not matched to a gene: 15. CDR3 in amino acids: CASTNLPGQGRSNEQFF. Here the CDR3 DNA reads TGTGCCAGTACCAACTTACCGGGACAGGGGCGGTCCAATGAGCAGTTCTTC.

The rearrangement links TRBV2 to TRBJ2-7, with 13 bases identical to TRBD2. The CDR3 is 16 residues long. V dropped 4 bases and J dropped 10; count of bases not matched to a gene: 13. Per germline, CDR1 SNHLY and CDR2 FYNNEI. The CDR3 region is CASSGLGLAGASVQYF. CDR3 sequence (DNA): TGTGCCAGCAGTGGGCTAGGACTAGCGGGAGCGAGCGTCCAGTACTTC.

V usage is TRBV7-9 and J usage is TRBJ2-1; D is unresolved. This CDR3 has 12 residues. CDR1 and CDR2 (germline): SEHNR, FQNEAQ (reference sequence). V lost 0 bases to trimming and J lost 9 bases, with 6 bases between them. CDR3 nucleotides: TGTGCCAGCAGCTTAGCGAGAAGTGAGCAGTTCTTC. Protein product: CASSLARSEQFF. The complete variable domain, with remaining parts taken from reference TRBV7-9 and TRBJ2-1, reads DTGVSQNPRHKITKRGQNVTFRCDPISEHNRLYWYRQTLGQGPEFLTYFQNEAQLEKSRLLSDRFSAERPKGSFSTLEIQRTEQGDSAMYLCASSLARSEQFFGPGTRLTVL.

The sample holds a few counts of this clone. Other DNA variants within this sample encode the same CDR3. The chain uses TRBV27 and TRBJ1-3; D ambiguous. Germline V gives CDR1 MNHEY, CDR2 SMNVEV (reference sequence). The CDR3 loop spans 13 amino acids. V lost 6 bases and J 0 bases, leaving 6 bases between the germline ends. The CDR3 reads CASRGSSGNTIYF. The CDR3 nucleotides read TGTGCCAGCAGGGGCAGCTCTGGAAACACCATATATTTT.

The gene calls are TRBV2 and TRBJ1-1; TRBD1 matches at 7 bases. Germline loops: CDR1 SNHLY, CDR2 FYNNEI. V gave up 6 bases and J gave up 3 bases; unmatched junction bases: 10. This CDR3 is 15 amino acids long. The CDR3 here is CASREQGWWYTEAFF. CDR3 sequence (DNA): TGTGCCAGCAGGGAACAGGGGTGGTGGTACACTGAAGCTTTCTTT.

V usage is TRBV19 and J usage is TRBJ2-7; 7 bases align to TRBD2. CDR3 length: 16 residues. V lost 4 bases to trimming and J lost 2 bases; unmatched junction nucleotides: 11. Germline CDR1 and CDR2: LNHDA and SQIVND (reference sequence). The CDR3 DNA reads TGTGCCAGTAGTAATCTAGCGGAGGATACCACCTACGAGCAGTACTTC. Amino acid sequence: CASSNLAEDTTYEQYF.

The chain links TRBV18 to TRBJ2-1; 9 nucleotides align to TRBD2. The V gene end was trimmed by 1 base and the J gene end by 7 bases; junction bases not matched to a gene: 11. The CDR3 is made up of 17 amino acids. CDR1 and CDR2 (germline): KGHSH, LQKENI. The chain's CDR3 is CASSPLSGRTKGNEQFF. The CDR3 DNA reads as TGTGCCAGCTCACCACTGAGCGGGAGGACGAAGGGGAATGAGCAGTTCTTC.

The V gene is TRBV5-1, the J gene TRBJ2-5, with TRBD1 matching over 8 bases. The CDR3 covers 16 residues. V shed 0 bases, J shed 0 bases, and the junction held 4 bases outside the gene matches. The germline CDR1 and CDR2 sequences are SGHRS and YFSETQ. The CDR3 bases are TGCGCCAGCAGCTTGGGATGGACAGGGTACCAAGAGACCCAGTACTTC. Translated, it gives CASSLGWTGYQETQYF.